This T cell receptor beta chain was captured by sequencing in a study of T cell changes during pregnancy in multiple sclerosis. Sequenced by immunoSEQ multiplex PCR; TCRdb stores in-frame clones only, minus some. Here the sample spans almost 25,000 clones, 88% being singletons. CDR3 length equals 13 residues. Germline assignment: CDR1 SQVTM and CDR2 ANQGSEA. With 8 bases clipped from V and 6 bases from J, the junction kept 7 bases outside the gene matches. The specimen comprised CD4+ T cells from peripheral blood mononuclear cells, sampled in the first trimester of pregnancy. The chain links TRBV29-1 to TRBJ2-3; the match to TRBD1 covers 11 bases. This sequence was found in a female donor in good health, enrolled as a control in a pregnancy study. The CDR3 nucleotides are TGCAGCACCGGACAGGGGGCAGGGGATACGCAGTATTTT. Translated: CSTGQGAGDTQYF.